The source of this TCR beta chain is a study of cytomegalovirus exposure and HLA in healthy donors. Broader study findings: There were some public TCRs occurring in many donors, but most TCR sequences were rare. Confirmation was obtained in vitro that three CMV-associated chains are specific for CMV antigens. According to a subsequent analysis, TCR clusters from the first cohort were inclined to appear together in the 130 or so validation repertoires.

It was the approximately 110-subject validation cohort, separate from the approximately 700-subject first cohort, to which the donors belonged. TCRdb keeps only in-frame clones here, not all; method: immunoSEQ multiplex PCR. The sample has fewer than 55,000 clones; approximately 90% are singletons. About this clone itself: Its antigen remains unidentified.

The CDR3 is 16 residues long. Germline CDR1 is SGHKS and CDR2 is YYEKEE (reference sequence). J gave up 0 bases and V 2 bases, and 6 bases lay outside the gene matches. The rearrangement uses TRBV5-5 and TRBJ2-7; 9 bases map to TRBD1. Material: PBMCs. This TCR was sampled from a man aged 18-30 years in good health and CMV-seronegative. CDR3 residues: CASSLMTGGHSYEQYF. The CDR3 DNA sequence: TGTGCCAGCAGCTTAATGACAGGGGGTCACTCCTACGAGCAGTACTTC.